This T cell receptor beta chain was identified during a study of T cell responses to AZD1222 COVID-19 vaccine. About the research overall: Whether given at about 4 or about 12 weeks, second doses were pooled.

Only in-frame clones appear in the TCRdb table, and some are missing; sequencing was by immunoSEQ multiplex PCR. The table has roughly 100,000 clones, 75% to 95% seen once; the top ten hold roughly 42%. A remark on this clone: Its antigen is as yet unknown.

Study-level findings and limits: Donors were largely white British and mainly female; clonal diversity was possibly underestimated. Spike-specific TCR repertoires showed rising breadth and depth after two AZD1222 doses.

This TCR derives from an adult in good health. Specimen: peripheral blood, collected on day 0 of AZD1222 vaccination.

In DNA, the CDR3 is TGTGCCAGCAGCGTCCGGCCAGGGGGATTGAACACTGAAGCTTTCTTT. Translating it yields CASSVRPGGLNTEAFF. The chain links TRBV9 to TRBJ1-1, with 7 bases that match TRBD1. CDR1 and CDR2 (germline): SGDLS, YYNGEE. V shed 2 bases, J shed 0 bases, and the junction held 7 bases outside the gene matches. The CDR3 covers 16 residues.